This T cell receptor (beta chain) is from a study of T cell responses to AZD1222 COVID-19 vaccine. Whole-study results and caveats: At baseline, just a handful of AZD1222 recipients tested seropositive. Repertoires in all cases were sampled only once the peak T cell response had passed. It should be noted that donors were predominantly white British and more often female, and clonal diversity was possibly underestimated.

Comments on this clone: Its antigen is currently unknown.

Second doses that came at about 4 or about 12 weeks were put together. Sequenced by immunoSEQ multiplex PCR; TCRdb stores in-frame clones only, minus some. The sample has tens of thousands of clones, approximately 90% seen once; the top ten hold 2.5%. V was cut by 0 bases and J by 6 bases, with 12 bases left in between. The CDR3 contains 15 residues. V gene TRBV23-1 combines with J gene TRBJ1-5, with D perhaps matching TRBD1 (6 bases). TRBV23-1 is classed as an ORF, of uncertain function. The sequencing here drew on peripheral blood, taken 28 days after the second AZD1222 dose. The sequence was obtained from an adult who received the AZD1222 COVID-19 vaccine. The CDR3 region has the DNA TGCGCCAGCAGTCAATCAATAGGGGGTGGTCAGCCCCAGCATTTT. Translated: CASSQSIGGGQPQHF.